What follows are 14 T cell receptor beta chains derived from one specimen sequenced in a study of T cell repertoires in cytomegalovirus infection. TCRdb re-called the reads through MiXCR, storing one row per CDR3 protein. The sample gives approximately 500,000 distinct CDR3 sequences, approximately 17% of which show up once; about 24% is in the top ten. The material sequenced was CD8+ T cells from PBMCs. The receptors originated from a human donor in good health (CMV status not recorded). Some clones in this sample may be carry-over from other donors' samples.

On this clonotype itself: A read error may be the cause here, since a much bigger clone is one base away. The J gene is TRBJ2-2, the V gene TRBV4-2, with 13 bases lining up with TRBD2. Germline trimming cut 4 bases from V and 4 bases from J; bases unmatched to any gene: 6. Germline V lookup: CDR1 LGHNA, CDR2 YNFKEQ. This CDR3 spans 17 amino acids. CDR3 sequence: CASSPLAGGPGTGELFF. As DNA, the CDR3 is TGTGCCAGCAGCCCACTAGCGGGAGGGCCCGGCACCGGGGAGCTGTTTTTT.

This clonotype was counted many times. This sequence joins TRBV12-3 or TRBV12-4 and TRBJ2-2; possibly TRBD2 for D (6 bases). V gave up 4 bases and J gave up 6 bases, with 15 bases separating them. CDR3 length: 15 residues. As DNA, the CDR3 is TGTGCCAGCAGTTCTAGCGCGGACCCATCCGGGGAGCTGTTTTTT. Its protein product is CASSSSADPSGELFF.

This clonotype has more than one count but fewer than ten. The V call is TRBV30, the J call TRBJ2-1, with D uncertain. Germline V gene sequence: CDR1 GTSNPN, CDR2 SVGIG (reference sequence). The CDR3 totals 12 residues. With 0 bases removed from V and 6 bases from J, the gap between germline ends came to 6 bases. CDR3 amino acids: CAWSVSANEQFF. Here the CDR3 DNA reads TGTGCCTGGAGTGTTAGTGCCAATGAGCAGTTCTTC.

This clonotype occurred a few times. The chain is built from TRBV12-3 or TRBV12-4 and TRBJ1-1, with D maybe TRBD1 (6 bases). Trimming shortened V by 7 bases and J by 5 bases, and 17 bases separated the two germline ends. The CDR3 covers 14 residues. The CDR3 here is CASTVGQRKTEAFF. CDR3 nucleotide sequence: TGTGCCAGCACCGTCGGACAGCGAAAAACTGAAGCTTTCTTT.

The chain employs TRBV29-1 and TRBJ2-4; D may be TRBD2 (6 bases). This CDR3 is 14 amino acids long. The germline V gene encodes CDR1 SQVTM and CDR2 ANQGSEA. Trimming took off 4 bases at V and 1 base at J, with 11 bases between the two ends. The CDR3 loop reads CSVVGGWAKNIQYF. The CDR3 region has the DNA TGCAGCGTTGTTGGGGGGTGGGCCAAAAACATTCAGTACTTC.

V is TRBV9 and J is TRBJ2-5; 10 bases match TRBD1. CDR1 and CDR2 (germline): SGDLS, YYNGEE. The CDR3 totals 16 residues. V lost 3 bases, J lost 5 bases, and 10 bases stayed unmatched. The CDR3 spells CASSGGGDRGRETQYF. The CDR3 DNA is TGTGCCAGCAGCGGGGGCGGGGACAGGGGCCGGGAGACCCAGTACTTC.

The chain carries TRBV11-1 and TRBJ1-1; D unresolved. The CDR3 runs 13 residues. The V end was cut by 5 bases, the J end by 7 bases, with 14 bases between. Germline CDR1 reads SGHAT; CDR2 reads FQDESV (reference sequence). The CDR3 bases are TGTGCCAGCAGCGCCCGGTATTTAAGTGAAGCTTTCTTT. Protein product: CASSARYLSEAFF.

The chain couples TRBV9 to TRBJ2-1; D is possibly TRBD2 (5 bases). This CDR3 has 13 residues. Between the trimmed V and J ends, which lost 7 bases and 8 bases, there was a span of 16 bases. Germline CDR1 and CDR2: SGDLS and YYNGEE. Here the CDR3 reads CASAPGRRDEQFF. The CDR3, as DNA: TGTGCCAGCGCCCCCGGTAGGCGGGATGAGCAGTTCTTC.

The rearrangement joins TRBV20-1 to TRBJ2-7, with 7 bases lining up with TRBD1. Germline V lookup: CDR1 DFQATT, CDR2 SNEGSKA (reference sequence). Unmatched junction bases numbered 2, after V lost 1 base and J lost 2 bases. The CDR3 length is 13 residues. This chain's CDR3 is CSARVQGTYEQYF. The CDR3 region has the DNA TGCAGTGCTAGAGTACAGGGGACCTACGAGCAGTACTTC.

This clonotype was recorded many times. V usage is TRBV11-3 and J usage is TRBJ2-5; TRBD2 might be the D (7 bases). The CDR3 extends over 14 amino acids. The ends were cut back, 5 bases at V and 1 base at J, with 11 bases in the middle. The V gene's germline CDR1 is SGHNT and CDR2 YENEEA. CDR3 sequence reads: CASSMRGPQETQYF. The CDR3 coding sequence is TGTGCCAGCAGCATGCGGGGGCCCCAAGAGACCCAGTACTTC. The complete variable domain, with remaining parts taken from reference TRBV11-3 and TRBJ2-5, reads EAGVVQSPRYKIIEKKQPVAFWCNPISGHNTLYWYLQNLGQGPELLIRYENEEAVDDSQLPKDRFSAERLKGVDSTLKIQPAELGDSAVYLCASSMRGPQETQYFGPGTRLLVL.

On this clonotype: Relative to the germline gene, one junction end is altered; a read error may explain this. The chain recombines TRBV19 with TRBJ1-5; the match to TRBD1 covers 9 bases. The CDR3 is 18 amino acids. Germline loops: CDR1 LNHDA, CDR2 SQIVND (reference sequence). The CDR3 DNA follows: TGTGCCAGTAGTGTCCTGGACAGGGGCACATATAGCAATAAGCCCCAGCATTTT. Protein product: CASSVLDRGTYSNKPQHF.

The chain uses TRBV5-4 and TRBJ2-3; D may be TRBD1 (5 bases). With 2 bases removed from V and 4 bases from J, the gap between germline ends came to 17 bases. The CDR3 totals 16 residues. Germline values: CDR1 SGHNT, CDR2 YYREEE (reference sequence). The CDR3 DNA sequence: TGTGCCAGCAGCTTCGGGCTTCCGTTGACAGCAGATACGCAGTATTTT. Its protein is CASSFGLPLTADTQYF.

This chain joins TRBV19 and TRBJ2-1; 11 bases map to TRBD1. CDR1 LNHDA and CDR2 SQIVND come from the germline V gene (reference sequence). The trim removed 4 bases at V and 0 bases at J, leaving 2 bases unmatched. The length of the CDR3 is 16 residues. CDR3 nucleotides: TGTGCCAGTAGTACCGGGACAGGGGGCTCCTACAATGAGCAGTTCTTC. Protein product: CASSTGTGGSYNEQFF.

This clonotype was seen only a few times. The chain carries TRBV9 and TRBJ2-1; D is perhaps TRBD1 or TRBD2 (5 bases each). The CDR3 is 14 residues long. The germline V and J ends were trimmed by 0 bases and 10 bases, with 14 bases remaining between them. Germline assignment: CDR1 SGDLS and CDR2 YYNGEE. The CDR3 region has the DNA TGTGCCAGCAGCGTAGCTACGGGGCCGGGGGAGCAGTTCTTC. Translation: CASSVATGPGEQFF.